This is a list of T cell receptor beta chains from one sample in a study of STAT3 mutations in large granular lymphocyte leukemia. TCRdb keeps only in-frame clones here, not all; method: immunoSEQ multiplex PCR. The sample records 5,500 to 6,500 clones, roughly 80% being singletons. The sample comprised peripheral blood mononuclear cells. Receptor source: a man aged 35-49 years with T-cell large granular lymphocyte leukemia. Some clones in this sample may be carry-over from other donors' samples. Both conserved end residues are part of each CDR3. D genes are given only for firm matches.

d_call,j_call,v_call,cdr3_aa
TRBD1,TRBJ1-4,TRBV27,CASSPLGQGMNEKLFF
TRBD2,TRBJ2-1,TRBV10-3,CAISLAGGPGNEQFF
.,TRBJ2-1,TRBV7-9,CASRSWDLYNEQFF
.,TRBJ2-1,TRBV29-1,CSGGNPKLNEQFF
TRBD2,TRBJ2-3,TRBV11-2,CASRLGSSGSASTDTQYF
.,TRBJ2-1,TRBV6-5,CASSPRGVGNDEQFF
TRBD1,TRBJ2-5,TRBV29-1,CSARGTGVQETQYF
TRBD1,TRBJ1-5,TRBV7-2,CASSLNDRDQPQHF
TRBD1,TRBJ2-7,TRBV5-6,CASSSTGVAYEQYF
.,TRBJ1-1,TRBV19,CASSIRDASEAFF
.,TRBJ1-2,TRBV6-5,CASSYGGSLYGYTF
.,TRBJ2-2,TRBV6-5,CASSPTSTGELFF
TRBD2,TRBJ2-1,TRBV29-1,CSVDTSGSIYEQFF
TRBD2,TRBJ2-7,TRBV29-1,CSVAAGGRFYEQYF
.,TRBJ2-2,TRBV5-8,CASSLQGLNTGELFF
.,TRBJ2-5,TRBV21-1,CASSNLTEAGGETQYF
TRBD2,TRBJ2-7,TRBV4-2,CASSPSSGRYEQYF
.,TRBJ2-7,TRBV18,CASSSGEAYEQYF
TRBD1,TRBJ1-5,TRBV7-8,CASSAAPYRGRGNQPQHF
TRBD1,TRBJ2-1,TRBV6-1,CASTRDRAGNEQFF
TRBD2,TRBJ2-1,TRBV2,CASSGPLAGAGNEQFF
TRBD2,TRBJ2-7,TRBV5-6,CASSRGLASYEQYF
TRBD1,TRBJ1-4,TRBV27,CARCKGAGSEKLFF
TRBD1,TRBJ2-1,TRBV2,CASKGQGYNEQFF
TRBD1,TRBJ1-1,TRBV6-1,CASWDRVNTEAFF
.,TRBJ2-5,TRBV5-4,CASSLDYQETQYF
.,TRBJ2-1,TRBV18,CASSPRQGGYNEQFF
.,TRBJ2-7,TRBV5-6,CASSLIPGKLVHEQYF
.,TRBJ2-3,TRBV6-1,CASRDTKGTDTQYF
TRBD2,TRBJ2-3,TRBV19,CASSIPGLAGEVTQYF
.,TRBJ1-4,TRBV28,CASSFGGANEKLFF
.,TRBJ2-3,TRBV11-3,CASSLARSTDTQYF
.,TRBJ1-6,TRBV7-8,CASSLAEALHF
.,TRBJ2-1,TRBV30,CAWVRRDNEQFF
TRBD2,TRBJ2-3,TRBV11-2,CASSLPLAGFPDTQYF
.,TRBJ1-1,TRBV6-5,CASSYSSRNTEAFF
TRBD1,TRBJ2-5,TRBV11-2,CASSLGAGQGETQYF
.,TRBJ1-1,TRBV27,CASSKTRNTEAFF
.,TRBJ1-1,TRBV29-1,CSVEASVGEGTEAFF
TRBD2,TRBJ2-1,TRBV18,CASSPEQREYYNEQFF
.,TRBJ1-1,TRBV19,CASTGDKAFF
TRBD1,TRBJ1-2,TRBV11-2,CASSAGQGRGYTF
TRBD2,TRBJ2-1,TRBV7-8,CASSLEQVLAGVDEQFF
TRBD2,TRBJ2-1,TRBV9,CASSTGTSGFNEQFF
TRBD2,TRBJ2-7,TRBV4-3,CASSQDSTSGEQYF
TRBD2,TRBJ2-1,TRBV2,CASLPGLANNEQFF
.,TRBJ1-1,TRBV7-9,CASSLGFDTEAFF
.,TRBJ1-2,TRBV28,CASSRTVLNYGYTF
.,TRBJ2-7,TRBV16,CASSQTGSYEQYF
TRBD1,TRBJ1-1,TRBV28,CASSRQGWTEAFF
.,TRBJ2-1,TRBV11-2,CASSQGLDNEQFF
.,TRBJ1-2,TRBV11-2,CASSLEAGTNYGYTF
.,TRBJ2-7,TRBV7-9,CASSPDRPLTYEQYF
TRBD2,TRBJ2-1,TRBV29-1,CSVVSSGGRYNEQFF
.,TRBJ2-3,TRBV28,CASTSPGHPTDTQYF
.,TRBJ2-7,TRBV6-6,CASSYLKGEQYF
TRBD1,TRBJ2-1,TRBV5-6,CASRAAPGQGFSNEQFF
.,TRBJ2-5,TRBV19,CASSIGRGAETQYF
TRBD1,TRBJ2-5,TRBV2,CASRGQGLVVAQYF